Each of the 28 T cell receptor beta chains below was sequenced from the same sample in a study of Ad26.COV2.S vaccination and SARS-CoV-2 variants. The repertoire was sequenced with immunoSEQ multiplex PCR; TCRdb's copy has only in-frame clones and lacks some. The sample has around 350,000 clones, 92% seen once; the top ten hold roughly 3.9%. Sequencing used peripheral blood, obtained after recovery from COVID-19. The receptors originated from a human donor who had recovered from COVID-19.

The count of this clone is one. The V call is TRBV14, the J call TRBJ1-3, with TRBD1 matching 9 bases. From germline, CDR1 is SGHDN and CDR2 FVKESK. Trimming cost V 2 bases and J 4 bases; bases outside gene matches: 6. The CDR3 is made up of 16 amino acids. This CDR3 reads CASSQIGTGSGNTIYF. The CDR3, as DNA: TGTGCCAGCAGCCAAATCGGGACAGGGTCGGGAAACACCATATATTTT. The full variable domain, completed using reference TRBV14 and TRBJ1-3, is EAGVTQFPSHSVIEKGQTVTLRCDPISGHDNLYWYRRVMGKEIKFLLHFVKESKQDESGMPNNRFLAERTGGTYSTLKVQPAELEDSGVYFCASSQIGTGSGNTIYFGEGSWLTVV.

This clone was picked up one time. The chain is built from TRBV29-1 and TRBJ1-1; D not certain. V dropped 0 bases and J dropped 1 base, with 9 bases sitting between them. CDR1 SQVTM and CDR2 ANQGSEA come from the germline V gene. The length of the CDR3 is 14 residues. Written as DNA, the CDR3 is TGCAGCGTTGAAGATCTCCCAGGGAACACTGAAGCTTTCTTT. It codes for CSVEDLPGNTEAFF.

This clone appeared a single time. The chain combines TRBV11-3 with TRBJ2-3, with 9 positions matching TRBD1. In germline, CDR1 is SGHNT, CDR2 YENEEA. The CDR3 loop spans 14 amino acids. V lost 5 bases and J lost 5; bases outside the gene matches: 5. In DNA, the CDR3 is TGTGCCAGCAGCCTACAGGGGGCGCAAGATACGCAGTATTTT. Translated: CASSLQGAQDTQYF.

V usage is TRBV2 and J usage is TRBJ2-1; 13 bases align to TRBD2. The CDR3 is 17 amino acids. CDR1 is SNHLY and CDR2 is FYNNEI in the germline V gene. Trimming cost V 2 bases and J 7 bases; bases outside gene matches: 8. CDR3 bases: TGTGCCAGCAGTGAAACCTGGACTAGCGGGGGCAGAAATGAGCAGTTCTTC. Translating it yields CASSETWTSGGRNEQFF.

The CDR3, as DNA: TGCGCCAGCATCTCGGGACTAGCGGACACAGATACGCAGTATTTT. Residues: CASISGLADTDTQYF. The chain is built from TRBV5-1 and TRBJ2-3, with 11 nucleotides matching TRBD2. The CDR3 loop spans 15 amino acids. Germline V CDR1 and CDR2: SGHRS, YFSETQ. The trim removed 6 bases at V and 2 bases at J, leaving 5 bases unmatched. Full variable domain (rest looked up from reference TRBV5-1 and TRBJ2-3): KAGVTQTPRYLIKTRGQQVTLSCSPISGHRSVSWYQQTPGQGLQFLFEYFSETQRNKGNFPGRFSGRQFSNSRSEMNVSTLELGDSALYLCASISGLADTDTQYFGPGTRLTVL.

A word on this clone: One end of the junction fails to match germline, which may point to a read error. The gene calls are TRBV7-8 and TRBJ2-3; the match to TRBD2 covers 9 bases. From germline, CDR1 is SGHVS and CDR2 FQNEAQ. The CDR3 sequence is 16 residues long. Here the CDR3 reads CASSLGAGGPSDTQYF. The CDR3 DNA reads as TGTGCCAGCAGTTTAGGGGCGGGGGGGCCCTCAGATACGCAGTATTTT.

This clone appeared once. This rearrangement joins TRBV6-1 to TRBJ2-7; TRBD2 aligns across 8 bases. The CDR3 spans 15 residues. J gave up 0 bases and V 5 bases, and 6 bases lay outside the gene matches. Germline lookup yields CDR1 MNHNS and CDR2 SASEGT. The CDR3 sequence: CASSPYAGGSYEQYF. The CDR3 DNA reads TGTGCCAGCAGTCCTTATGCGGGGGGCTCCTACGAGCAGTACTTC.

V gene TRBV9 combines with J gene TRBJ2-3; the D gene is possibly TRBD1 (5 bases). CDR3 length: 14 amino acids. V was cut by 4 bases and J by 3 bases, with 12 bases left in between. Germline V gene sequence: CDR1 SGDLS, CDR2 YYNGEE. The CDR3 protein is CASSQDKPTDTQYF. In DNA form, the CDR3 reads TGTGCCAGCAGCCAGGACAAACCGACAGATACGCAGTATTTT. Combining the CDR3 with reference TRBV9 and TRBJ2-3 gives the whole variable domain DSGVTQTPKHLITATGQRVTLRCSPRSGDLSVYWYQQSLDQGLQFLIQYYNGEERAKGNILERFSAQQFPDLHSELNLSSLELGDSALYFCASSQDKPTDTQYFGPGTRLTVL.

The chain carries TRBV13 and TRBJ1-1; D is possibly TRBD1 (5 bases). The CDR3 has 16 residues. Germline values: CDR1 PRHDT, CDR2 FYEKMQ (reference sequence). The V gene lost 5 bases and the J gene lost 1 base, with 17 bases spanning the gap. CDR3 in DNA: TGTGCCAGCAGCCCCTTCCGGGACGGTCGGAACACTGAAGCTTTCTTT. This codes for CASSPFRDGRNTEAFF.

The V and J genes are TRBV5-6 and TRBJ1-1; 9 nucleotides agree with TRBD1. Germline-derived CDR1 and CDR2 are SGHDT and YYEEEE. This CDR3 spans 17 amino acids. The V gene end was trimmed by 1 base and the J gene end by 0 bases; junction bases not matched to a gene: 7. CDR3 amino acids: CASSLPRTGEVNTEAFF. The CDR3 nucleotides are TGTGCCAGCAGCTTGCCCAGGACAGGGGAGGTGAACACTGAAGCTTTCTTT.

In regard to this clone: This specimen includes other DNA sequences encoding the same CDR3. The chain links TRBV9 to TRBJ1-1; D gene ambiguous. The V end lost 2 bases, the J end lost 1 base, and 6 bases lay between the germline ends. CDR1 is SGDLS, CDR2 YYNGEE, per germline. This CDR3 is built from 13 residues. The CDR3 here is CASSVGSNTEAFF. The CDR3 DNA is TGTGCCAGCAGCGTCGGATCGAACACTGAAGCTTTCTTT. The full variable domain, rest sourced from reference TRBV9 and TRBJ1-1, is DSGVTQTPKHLITATGQRVTLRCSPRSGDLSVYWYQQSLDQGLQFLIQYYNGEERAKGNILERFSAQQFPDLHSELNLSSLELGDSALYFCASSVGSNTEAFFGQGTRLTVV.

This chain connects TRBV7-6 to TRBJ2-1; D possibly corresponds to TRBD2 (5 bases). This CDR3 contains 18 residues. CDR1 is SGHVS, CDR2 FNYEAQ, per germline. V was clipped by 0 bases and J by 1 base, with 16 bases between them. DNA of the CDR3: TGTGCCAGCAGCTTAGCCTATGGACTTAGGAGTTCCTACAATGAGCAGTTCTTC. This codes for CASSLAYGLRSSYNEQFF. Full variable domain (rest looked up from reference TRBV7-6 and TRBJ2-1): GAGVSQSPRYKVTKRGQDVALRCDPISGHVSLYWYRQALGQGPEFLTYFNYEAQQDKSGLPNDRFSAERPEGSISTLTIQRTEQRDSAMYRCASSLAYGLRSSYNEQFFGPGTRLTVL.

V gene TRBV4-2 combines with J gene TRBJ2-5, with D hard to call. Germline V gene data show CDR1 as LGHNA and CDR2 as YNFKEQ. The CDR3 covers 13 residues. V was clipped by 0 bases and J by 1 base, with 3 bases between them. In DNA form, the CDR3 reads TGTGCCAGCAGCCAAGAGAGCCAAGAGACCCAGTACTTC. Protein sequence: CASSQESQETQYF.

This chain connects TRBV5-4 to TRBJ1-4; D is possibly TRBD1 (6 bases). The CDR3 length is 13 residues. V lost 0 bases and J lost 8, with 8 bases in between. The germline V gene encodes CDR1 SGHNT and CDR2 YYREEE (reference sequence). CDR3 protein: CASSLEGGEKLFF. CDR3 bases: TGTGCCAGCAGCTTGGAGGGGGGGGAAAAACTGTTTTTT.

The chain has TRBV19 and TRBJ1-1; 8 bases are shared with TRBD1. The CDR3 is made up of 17 amino acids. Germline V gene lookup returns CDR1 LNHDA and CDR2 SQIVND (reference sequence). After removal of 1 base from V and 6 bases from J, the junction contained 13 bases not matched to a gene. The chain's CDR3 is CASSIGQGAARAAEAFF. The CDR3 nucleotides read TGTGCCAGTAGTATAGGGCAGGGGGCAGCTCGGGCCGCTGAAGCTTTCTTT.

This chain joins TRBV5-5 and TRBJ1-1, with D tentatively TRBD1 (6 bases). The CDR3 is 14 residues long. Germline CDR1 reads SGHKS; CDR2 reads YYEKEE (reference sequence). Trimming shortened V by 3 bases and J by 2 bases, and 11 bases separated the two germline ends. CDR3 DNA: TGTGCCAGCAGCTGGGGCAGGGGCAACACTGAAGCTTTCTTT. Translating it yields CASSWGRGNTEAFF.

This clone has a handful of counts. The V and J genes are TRBV27 and TRBJ2-5, with TRBD2 identical over 8 bases. Losses at the gene ends were 8 bases for V and 5 bases for J; bases not matched to a gene: 10. The CDR3 loop spans 14 amino acids. CDR1 and CDR2 (germline): MNHEY, SMNVEV (reference sequence). The DNA of the CDR3 is TGTGCCAGCCGAACCGCGGGGGGCAGGGAGACCCAGTACTTC. Translation gives CASRTAGGRETQYF.

The rearrangement uses TRBV5-6 and TRBJ1-1, with D possibly TRBD1 on 5 matching bases. The ends were cut back, 1 base at V and 0 bases at J, with 7 bases in the middle. Per germline, CDR1 SGHDT and CDR2 YYEEEE. CDR3 length: 14 amino acids. The CDR3 protein is CASSLRGMNTEAFF. The CDR3 coding sequence is TGTGCCAGCAGCTTGCGGGGGATGAACACTGAAGCTTTCTTT.

The chain is built from TRBV7-2 and TRBJ1-2; no definite D call. Trimming stripped 1 base from V and 6 bases from J, with 15 bases between. CDR1 and CDR2 (germline): SGHTA, FQGNSA. The CDR3 is made up of 15 amino acids. In nucleotides, the CDR3 is TGTGCCAGCAGCTTAGGACTCCCAAAGAGACATGGCTACACCTTC. This codes for CASSLGLPKRHGYTF.

The chain has TRBV6-5 and TRBJ2-5; no clear D. Germline V gene data show CDR1 as MNHEY and CDR2 as SVGAGI. V dropped 7 bases and J dropped 3 bases, with 3 bases sitting between them. This CDR3 has 10 amino acids. CDR3 bases: TGTGCCAGCACCAAAGAGACCCAGTACTTC. As protein: CASTKETQYF.

This clone was found once. The chain uses TRBV10-1 and TRBJ1-1, with D tentatively TRBD1 (6 bases). Trimming took off 0 bases at V and 8 bases at J, with 7 bases between the two ends. The germline gives CDR1 WNHNN, CDR2 SYGVQD (reference sequence). The CDR3 covers 12 residues. CDR3 in amino acids: CASSESDREAFF. The CDR3 coding sequence is TGCGCCAGCAGTGAGTCTGACAGGGAAGCTTTCTTT.

V is TRBV19 and J is TRBJ2-5; D gene uncertain. The V end was cut by 5 bases, the J end by 5 bases, with 15 bases between. Looked up from germline, CDR1 is LNHDA and CDR2 is SQIVND (reference sequence). This CDR3 has 14 amino acids. The CDR3 DNA sequence: TGTGCCAGTAGTGCGGTTTGGGGTTCTGAGACCCAGTACTTC. Residues: CASSAVWGSETQYF. Full variable domain (missing parts from reference TRBV19 and TRBJ2-5): DGGITQSPKYLFRKEGQNVTLSCEQNLNHDAMYWYRQDPGQGLRLIYYSQIVNDFQKGDIAEGYSVSREKKESFPLTVTSAQKNPTAFYLCASSAVWGSETQYFGPGTRLLVL.

The chain carries TRBV19 and TRBJ2-7, with a possible D match to TRBD2 (6 bases). The V gene lost 6 bases and the J gene lost 0 bases, with 12 bases spanning the gap. The V gene's germline CDR1 is LNHDA and CDR2 SQIVND (reference sequence). The CDR3 is made up of 14 amino acids. CDR3 nucleotide sequence: TGTGCCAGTAGCCTGCCCGGGAGCTCCTACGAGCAGTACTTC. This codes for CASSLPGSSYEQYF.

This clone was recorded only once. The chain has TRBV7-8 and TRBJ1-1, with 8 bases that match TRBD1. Germline assignment: CDR1 SGHVS and CDR2 FQNEAQ. This CDR3 region has 15 residues. V shed 4 bases, J shed 0 bases, and the junction held 4 bases outside the gene matches. The CDR3 loop is CASSSPTGVNTEAFF. The CDR3 DNA is TGTGCCAGCAGCTCCCCGACAGGGGTGAACACTGAAGCTTTCTTT. The variable domain in full, completed from reference TRBV7-8 and TRBJ1-1, reads GAGVSQSPRYKVAKRGQDVALRCDPISGHVSLFWYQQALGQGPEFLTYFQNEAQLDKSGLPSDRFFAERPEGSVSTLKIQRTQQEDSAVYLCASSSPTGVNTEAFFGQGTRLTVV.

Notes on this clone: This same CDR3 is encoded by further DNA sequences in the sample. The CDR3 DNA follows: TGTGCCAGCAGCGTAGCGGTGAACACTGAAGCTTTCTTT. Its protein is CASSVAVNTEAFF. The chain carries TRBV9 and TRBJ1-1; D is uncertain. The V gene's germline CDR1 is SGDLS and CDR2 YYNGEE. Trimming took 0 bases from V and 0 from J, leaving 3 bases between them. This CDR3 is built from 13 residues.

The chain combines TRBV6-2 or TRBV6-3 with TRBJ2-2; D possibly corresponds to TRBD1 (5 bases). The germline CDR1 and CDR2 sequences are MNHEY and SVGEGT. Trimming pared 4 bases from V and 1 base from J, leaving 13 bases between. The CDR3 runs to 16 residues. The CDR3 coding sequence is TGTGCCAGCAGTTTCGCGACAGAGATGAACACCGGGGAGCTGTTTTTT. Protein: CASSFATEMNTGELFF.

In DNA form, the CDR3 reads TGTGCCAGCAGCTTGTTTGTACGGGGGGCTTCGACCTCCTACGAGCAGTACTTC. It specifies CASSLFVRGASTSYEQYF. The chain employs TRBV7-6 and TRBJ2-7; a weak D match, TRBD2 (7 bases). V was cut by 3 bases and J by 0 bases, with 21 bases left in between. CDR1 is SGHVS, CDR2 FNYEAQ, per germline. The CDR3 totals 18 residues.

The chain uses TRBV15 and TRBJ1-1; D possibly corresponds to TRBD1 (5 bases). This CDR3 has 14 residues. CDR1 LNHNV and CDR2 YYDKDF come from the germline V gene (reference sequence). Between the trimmed V and J ends, which lost 6 bases and 0 bases, there was a span of 11 bases. CDR3 sequence reads: CATRRGRLNTEAFF. The CDR3 nucleotides read TGTGCCACCAGAAGGGGCAGGCTGAACACTGAAGCTTTCTTT. Full variable domain (rest looked up from reference TRBV15 and TRBJ1-1): DAMVIQNPRYQVTQFGKPVTLSCSQTLNHNVMYWYQQKSSQAPKLLFHYYDKDFNNEADTPDNFQSRRPNTSFCFLDIRSPGLGDTAMYLCATRRGRLNTEAFFGQGTRLTVV.